This TCR beta chain appears in the sequencing data of a study of T cells in Graves' hyperthyroidism and ophthalmopathy (dated by TCRdb to the late 2010s). Looking at the study overall: To identify TCR V-J signatures that set the groups apart, the researchers used a discovery cohort of about a hundred patients, made up of fewer than 50 with Graves' ophthalmopathy and about 60 with stable Graves' hyperthyroidism. Prospective prediction of ophthalmopathy was tested in an independent validation cohort consisting of 18 to 20 hyperthyroidism patients and more than 15 patients who later progressed to ophthalmopathy. The study also compared thyroid tissue and blood T-cell repertoires from several Graves' hyperthyroidism patients. The paper describes TCR Vbeta CDR3 sequencing of around 130 peripheral blood samples, made up of 43 ophthalmopathy patients, more than 70 hyperthyroidism patients and some 17 progressor patients. After blood sampling, hyperthyroidism patients were treated with methimazole at a starting dose of 30 mg daily, and ophthalmopathy patients were treated with high-dose intravenous methylprednisolone. For training and testing, the 100 or so patients in the discovery cohort were randomly divided in a 7:3 ratio. Broader findings and caveats from the paper: Sample size was not statistically predetermined, and blinding of investigators to group allocation was not performed. A model built on a 13 V-J signature distinguished ophthalmopathy from stable hyperthyroidism, reaching approximately 89% sensitivity and approximately 81% specificity in cross-validation and 80%/75% in testing. In validation, the model predicted progression to ophthalmopathy with roughly 66% sensitivity and about 73% specificity, a median of around six months before onset. Most expanded thyroid clonotypes (frequency above 0.001) were also found in blood, which suggests that blood repertoires may mirror thyroid immune responses.

As to this clonotype: This clone's antigen is unknown. Base qualities were left out, and no much larger clone turns up one base away.

Patients with uncontrolled infections, other autoimmune diseases, pregnancy or lactation were excluded. Diagnoses relied on clinical symptoms, serum thyroxine and TRAb, thyroid ultrasound and orbital computed tomography. Total RNA was extracted using Trizol reagent, and RNA quality was assessed on an Agilent 2100 Bioanalyzer. TCR beta CDR3 regions were amplified from RNA transcripts. For the first round of RT-PCR on the TCR CDR3, the HTBI primer set was used together with the Qiagen OneStep RT-PCR kit. Libraries were constructed in a second round of multiplex PCR, after which size selection and purification were performed. Libraries were sequenced paired-end with 100 bp reads on an Illumina HiSeq2000. For the original study's pipeline: SOAPnuke was used to process the raw data, with reads discarded if the reads contained adapters or uncalled bases, had a mean Phred below 15, or lacked an exact constant-primer or identifier match. COPE v1.2.5 was used to merge the high-quality paired reads, and each unique nucleotide sequence was defined as a clonotype. MiTCR v1.1 was used to align clonotypes to the IMGT TRBV, TRBD and TRBJ reference segments. The analysis included only V-J combinations with a frequency above 0.0001, which together covered around 99% of the repertoires. The TCS score was defined as F50 (clonal expansion) divided by E x V (chaos), with BLOSUM62-based TCRdist calculated between CDR3 peptides within each V-J. Welch's t-statistics and random forest reduced 514 V-J features to 10 to 15, which were used in a naive Bayes classifier (R e1071). Thyroid-blood repertoire similarity was quantified with the Morisita-Horn index. In TCRdb, the public reads were trimmed at Q25 with fastp and aligned with MiXCR, with productive beta chains retained. Merged by CDR3 protein, the rows form single entries marked with the most common genes and DNA. TCRdb's processing, not the authors' own work, is the source of the V and J calls. The sample data list 660,000 or so distinct CDR3 sequences, and approximately 42% of these were observed just once. The biggest ten clones account for roughly 6.5% of the sample.

Inclusive of the bounding cysteine and phenylalanine, the CDR3 is 14 residues long. The entry retains the CDR3 DNA only, 42 bases that are in frame from base 1. CDR1 is given as SNHLY and CDR2 as FYNNEI, both from the germline V gene. V and J are trimmed by 11 bases and 7 bases, and the gene matches miss 15 bases of the junction. This chain is built from TRBV2 and TRBJ2-5; TRBD2 lines up with 8 middle nucleotides. The TCR comes from an adult man with Graves' disease, either hyperthyroidism or ophthalmopathy (not recorded which). Input material: peripheral blood or thyroid tissue (not recorded which). Here is the DNA: TGTGCCTGCCAGCGGGCGGGGGGCGCCGGGACCCAGTACTTC. Its protein product is CACQRAGGAGTQYF. Reference TRBV2 and TRBJ2-5 genes cover what lies past the CDR3, so the full variable domain is EPEVTQTPSHQVTQMGQEVILRCVPISNHLYFYWYRQILGQKVEFLVSFYNNEISEKSEIFDDQFSVERPDGSNFTLKIRSTKLEDSAMYFCACQRAGGAGTQYFGPGTRLLVL.